This T cell receptor beta chain was captured in a study of cytomegalovirus exposure and HLA in healthy donors. Findings and limits, study-wide: Reported performance of the classifier showed diagnosis of cytomegalovirus status with high specificity and sensitivity.

As for this clone: Its target is not known.

Profiling relied on immunoSEQ multiplex PCR, and the TCRdb table lists in-frame clones only, not all of them. This sample yields around 400,000 clones, of which about nine tenths are seen a single time; under 0.95% belongs to the top ten. This CDR3 contains 16 residues. Germline V CDR1 and CDR2: MDHEN, SYDVKM. V lost 1 base and J lost 2; bases outside the gene matches: 3. The sequence was collected from a woman aged 18-35 years in good health and CMV-seronegative. The J gene is TRBJ1-2, the V gene TRBV28, with 11 bases matching TRBD1. What was sequenced was PBMCs. CDR3 in DNA: TGTGCCAGCAGTTTATCTGGGACAGGGGGGAACTATGGCTACACCTTC. This codes for CASSLSGTGGNYGYTF.